The 31 T cell receptor beta chains listed next were all sequenced from one sample in a study of shared clonotypes between healthy human individuals. The assay was immunoSEQ multiplex PCR, and TCRdb's table has in-frame clones only and misses some. The repertoire holds 2,500,000 or so clones, approximately 90% seen once, with 0.37% in the top ten. Input material: naive CD4+ T cells from PBMCs. The subset is: CD45RA+ positively selected. The receptors come from a man aged 18 to 30 in good health. Some clones in this sample may be carry-over from other donors' samples.

In this sample, this clone turned up once. The chain employs TRBV4-3 and TRBJ2-3; 7 positions match TRBD2. Germline-derived CDR1 and CDR2 are LGHNA and YSLEER. With 0 bases clipped from V and 5 bases from J, the junction kept 11 bases outside the gene matches. This CDR3 region has 17 residues. CDR3 DNA sequence: TGCGCCAGCAGCCAAGATTACGGCGCTAGCGGCGGAGATACGCAGTATTTT. This translates into CASSQDYGASGGDTQYF.

The J gene is TRBJ2-7, the V gene TRBV2; 7 positions agree with TRBD2. Germline V gene lookup returns CDR1 SNHLY and CDR2 FYNNEI. CDR3 length equals 15 residues. After removal of 7 bases from V and 5 bases from J, the junction contained 14 bases not matched to a gene. The CDR3 here is CASNFERGGGNEQYF. CDR3 sequence (DNA): TGTGCCAGCAACTTCGAGCGGGGAGGAGGAAACGAGCAGTACTTC.

V usage is TRBV28 and J usage is TRBJ2-1; D might be TRBD2 (6 bases). The CDR3 is made up of 17 amino acids. CDR1 is MDHEN, CDR2 SYDVKM, per germline. V was clipped by 3 bases and J by 0 bases, with 15 bases between them. DNA for the CDR3: TGTGCCAGCAGTTTTGTCTCGGGACTGAGCTCCTACAATGAGCAGTTCTTC. Its translation: CASSFVSGLSSYNEQFF.

The chain links TRBV18 to TRBJ2-2; no clear D. The CDR3 is 14 residues long. Trimming took off 4 bases at V and 6 bases at J, with 12 bases between the two ends. Germline-derived CDR1 and CDR2 are KGHSH and LQKENI. CDR3 residues: CASSLARASGELFF. Written as DNA, the CDR3 is TGTGCCAGCTCACTCGCTCGGGCGTCCGGGGAGCTGTTTTTT.

Comment on this clone: Other DNA sequences in the same sample also yield this CDR3. The genes are TRBV6-6 and TRBJ2-5; D could derive from TRBD1 or TRBD2 (5 bases each). Germline CDR1 is MNHNY and CDR2 is SVGAGI (reference sequence). This CDR3 has 13 amino acids. The germline V and J ends were trimmed by 6 bases and 2 bases, with 10 bases remaining between them. The CDR3 nucleotides read TGTGCCAGCAGCCGGGACCCACAAGAGACCCAGTACTTC. The encoded protein is CASSRDPQETQYF.

This chain links TRBV2 with TRBJ2-5, with D perhaps assigned TRBD1 or TRBD2 (6 bases each). V was pared by 7 bases and J by 5 bases, with 17 bases between. CDR1 SNHLY and CDR2 FYNNEI come from the germline V gene. This CDR3 contains 14 residues. CDR3 loop: CASTLWGAEETQYF. DNA for the CDR3: TGTGCCAGCACCCTCTGGGGGGCTGAGGAGACCCAGTACTTC. Supplemented by reference TRBV2 and TRBJ2-5, the full variable domain reads EPEVTQTPSHQVTQMGQEVILRCVPISNHLYFYWYRQILGQKVEFLVSFYNNEISEKSEIFDDQFSVERPDGSNFTLKIRSTKLEDSAMYFCASTLWGAEETQYFGPGTRLLVL.

This chain joins TRBV10-3 and TRBJ1-2, with 7 bases lining up with TRBD1. The junction had 5 bases not matched to a gene; V was cut back by 4 bases and J by 3 bases. The CDR3 contains 14 residues. CDR1 ENHRY and CDR2 SYGVKD come from the germline V gene. DNA for the CDR3: TGTGCCATCAGTGCCCGACAGGGTGACTATGGCTACACCTTC. It is translated as CAISARQGDYGYTF.

With regard to this clone: A junction end diverges from the germline sequence, so it may reflect a read error. The chain is built from TRBV11-2 and TRBJ2-5; 10 bases line up with TRBD2. The CDR3 is 19 residues long. Germline V gene data show CDR1 as SGHAT and CDR2 as FQNNGV. The CDR3 loop is CASNLGQAGGLRSRETQYF. The CDR3 DNA follows: TGTGCCAGCAACTTAGGGCAAGCGGGAGGGCTTCGGTCGCGGGAGACCCAGTACTTC.

This clone was seen more than once but under ten times. The V and J genes are TRBV4-2 and TRBJ1-1; perhaps TRBD1 as D (5 bases). The CDR3 is 15 residues long. Trimming left V 4 bases short and J 3 bases short, with 15 bases between. CDR1 LGHNA and CDR2 YNFKEQ come from the germline V gene. CDR3 sequence: CASSRWPQGDTEAFF. The CDR3 nucleotides are TGTGCCAGCAGCCGATGGCCCCAAGGGGACACTGAAGCTTTCTTT.

CDR3 bases: TGTGCCAGCAGCTCCCGGACAGGCCACTATAATTCACCCCTCCACTTT. Its translation: CASSSRTGHYNSPLHF. V usage is TRBV5-6 and J usage is TRBJ1-6; 7 bases fit TRBD1. CDR3 length: 16 residues. V dropped 3 bases and J dropped 3; count of bases not matched to a gene: 6. Germline CDR1 is SGHDT and CDR2 is YYEEEE.

Turning to this clone: This CDR3 is also generated by other DNA sequences in the sample. V is TRBV28 and J is TRBJ2-7, with D possibly TRBD1 on 6 matching bases. The CDR3 is 14 amino acids. Germline CDR1 and CDR2: MDHEN and SYDVKM. The V end was cut by 4 bases, the J end by 3 bases, with 13 bases between. CDR3 sequence (DNA): TGTGCCAGCAGTTCTGGGCAGGGGTTCTACGAGCAGTACTTC. Protein sequence: CASSSGQGFYEQYF. The whole variable domain, remainder taken from reference TRBV28 and TRBJ2-7, is DVKVTQSSRYLVKRTGEKVFLECVQDMDHENMFWYRQDPGLGLRLIYFSYDVKMKEKGDIPEGYSVSREKKERFSLILESASTNQTSMYLCASSSGQGFYEQYFGPGTRLTVT.

In its sample, this clone was seen a few times. The V gene is TRBV5-6, the J gene TRBJ1-4; D is ambiguous. This CDR3 contains 13 residues. Trimming took off 4 bases at V and 5 bases at J, with 9 bases between the two ends. Germline CDR1 reads SGHDT; CDR2 reads YYEEEE. In DNA form, the CDR3 reads TGTGCCAGCAGCCCGTCTGCGAATGAAAAACTGTTTTTT. Translated, it gives CASSPSANEKLFF.

The V call is TRBV5-6, the J call TRBJ2-5; the D is unclear. Trimming removed 0 bases from V and 3 bases from J, with 15 bases in between. Germline CDR1 SGHDT, CDR2 YYEEEE. The CDR3 loop spans 16 amino acids. CDR3 amino acids: CASSLGVGRTKETQYF. The CDR3 DNA is TGTGCCAGCAGCTTGGGGGTCGGGCGGACGAAAGAGACCCAGTACTTC.

V gene TRBV4-3 combines with J gene TRBJ2-7, with TRBD2 as a possible D gene (7 bases). Germline V gene data show CDR1 as LGHNA and CDR2 as YSLEER. With 3 bases removed from V and 10 bases from J, the gap between germline ends came to 13 bases. This CDR3 region has 12 residues. CDR3: CASSHGGGPQYF. DNA of the CDR3: TGCGCCAGCAGCCATGGGGGGGGGCCCCAGTACTTC.

The chain links TRBV11-3 to TRBJ2-1; 7 bases are a match to TRBD2. Per germline, CDR1 SGHNT and CDR2 YENEEA. CDR3 size: 14 residues. Trimming cost V 3 bases and J 8 bases; bases outside gene matches: 7. CDR3 sequence (DNA): TGTGCCAGCAGCTTGAGCGGGGTGGGGGATGAGCAGTTCTTC. It is translated as CASSLSGVGDEQFF.

The chain couples TRBV4-3 to TRBJ2-7; possible D gene TRBD1, 6 bases. This CDR3 has 16 amino acids. The germline CDR1 and CDR2 sequences are LGHNA and YSLEER. V was pared by 0 bases and J by 2 bases, with 14 bases between. The DNA for the CDR3 is TGCGCCAGCAGCCAAGATTGGACAGAGAAGACCTACGAGCAGTACTTC. The encoded protein is CASSQDWTEKTYEQYF.

The chain carries TRBV6-1 and TRBJ2-1, with D perhaps matching TRBD2 (5 bases). The germline V gene encodes CDR1 MNHNS and CDR2 SASEGT. Trimming shortened V by 5 bases and J by 3 bases, and 11 bases separated the two germline ends. The CDR3 length is 14 residues. The DNA of the CDR3 is TGTGCCAGCAGTATGGCGGGCCTCTACAATGAGCAGTTCTTC. This encodes CASSMAGLYNEQFF.

This clone occurred once. The chain employs TRBV6-4 and TRBJ2-5; the match to TRBD1 covers 7 bases. With V trimmed by 0 bases and J by 2 bases, 21 bases remained unmatched. The CDR3 runs 21 residues. CDR1 and CDR2 (germline): MRHNA, SNTAGT. The CDR3 bases are TGTGCCAGCAGTGACTCTTCAGGGGGACAGACCCTTAGGAAGGGACAAGAGACCCAGTACTTC. Protein sequence: CASSDSSGGQTLRKGQETQYF.

The chain recombines TRBV29-1 with TRBJ2-6, with TRBD1 matching 9 bases. The germline V gene encodes CDR1 SQVTM and CDR2 ANQGSEA. This CDR3 is 18 amino acids long. V trimming: 7 bases; J trimming: 0 bases; junction bases outside the gene matches: 13. CDR3 sequence: CSAGITGQGNSGANVLTF. In nucleotides, the CDR3 is TGCAGCGCCGGAATTACAGGACAGGGGAACTCTGGGGCCAACGTCCTGACTTTC.

The chain carries TRBV28 and TRBJ2-1; perhaps TRBD2 as D (5 bases). The V end was cut by 2 bases, the J end by 5 bases, with 10 bases between. Germline loops: CDR1 MDHEN, CDR2 SYDVKM. The CDR3 extends over 14 amino acids. Here the CDR3 DNA reads TGTGCCAGCAGTTTAGTCGGACTCCACAATGAGCAGTTCTTC. Translation gives CASSLVGLHNEQFF.

This chain links TRBV18 with TRBJ1-1, with D uncertain. Trimming removed 3 bases at V and 3 bases at J, with 5 bases between. This CDR3 is 12 amino acids long. Germline assignment: CDR1 KGHSH and CDR2 LQKENI. The chain's CDR3 is CASSPLHTEAFF. CDR3 sequence (DNA): TGTGCCAGCTCACCCTTACACACTGAAGCTTTCTTT.

As regards this clone: Distinct nucleotide sequences in the sample also encode this CDR3. The chain carries TRBV18 and TRBJ1-4; maybe TRBD1 (5 bases). CDR1 is KGHSH, CDR2 LQKENI, per germline. The CDR3 extends over 14 amino acids. V shed 0 bases and J shed 8 bases, with 10 bases lying between them. The CDR3 spells CASSPPGVGEKLFF. In DNA form, the CDR3 reads TGTGCCAGCTCACCACCAGGGGTTGGGGAAAAACTGTTTTTT.

The rearrangement uses TRBV5-1 and TRBJ2-3; D remains unclear. From germline, CDR1 is SGHRS and CDR2 YFSETQ. The V gene lost 4 bases and the J gene lost 1 base, with 10 bases spanning the gap. This CDR3 comprises 14 residues. CDR3 DNA sequence: TGCGCCAGCAGCCCTGCGGACGGCACAGATACGCAGTATTTT. Translating gives CASSPADGTDTQYF.

The CDR3 nucleotides are TGTGCCAGCACCACAGGAGGGGGCAATCAGCCCCAGCATTTT. Amino acid sequence: CASTTGGGNQPQHF. This chain joins TRBV6-5 and TRBJ1-5; D may be TRBD1 (5 bases). V lost 7 bases to trimming and J lost 2 bases, with 12 bases between them. The CDR3 is made up of 14 amino acids. Germline V gene sequence: CDR1 MNHEY, CDR2 SVGAGI.

The chain is built from TRBV28 and TRBJ2-1; 8 bases are a match to TRBD1. Germline CDR1 MDHEN, CDR2 SYDVKM. The trim removed 7 bases at V and 6 bases at J, leaving 8 bases unmatched. The CDR3 sequence is 14 residues long. Written as DNA, the CDR3 is TGTGCCAGCACCCTTCGACAGGGGTCCAATGAGCAGTTCTTC. This encodes CASTLRQGSNEQFF.

This rearrangement joins TRBV19 to TRBJ2-2; D is perhaps TRBD1 or TRBD2 (6 bases each). This CDR3 is built from 15 residues. CDR1 and CDR2 (germline): LNHDA, SQIVND (reference sequence). Trimming took 1 base from V and 6 from J, leaving 12 bases between them. CDR3 residues: CASSIVGGRAGELFF. The CDR3 bases are TGTGCCAGTAGTATAGTAGGGGGGCGAGCCGGGGAGCTGTTTTTT.

The rearrangement uses TRBV9 and TRBJ1-5, with D hard to call. Trimming cost V 5 bases and J 9 bases, with 24 bases left between them. The CDR3 spans 16 residues. Germline V gene sequence: CDR1 SGDLS, CDR2 YYNGEE. CDR3 DNA: TGTGCCAGCAGACCTCCACCGGGCCGACTTCAAATGCCCCAGCATTTT. This sequence encodes CASRPPPGRLQMPQHF.

The chain uses TRBV28 and TRBJ1-3; D possibly corresponds to TRBD1 (5 bases). V was clipped by 2 bases and J by 12 bases, with 17 bases between them. From germline, CDR1 is MDHEN and CDR2 SYDVKM. The CDR3 is 14 amino acids. DNA of the CDR3: TGTGCCAGCAGTTTAGACAGACCGCCATGGGGCATATATTTT. Protein: CASSLDRPPWGIYF. Filled out from reference TRBV28 and TRBJ1-3, the complete variable domain reads DVKVTQSSRYLVKRTGEKVFLECVQDMDHENMFWYRQDPGLGLRLIYFSYDVKMKEKGDIPEGYSVSREKKERFSLILESASTNQTSMYLCASSLDRPPWGIYFGEGSWLTVV.

V gene TRBV7-8 combines with J gene TRBJ2-4; D remains ambiguous. CDR3 length equals 12 residues. The V end lost 6 bases, the J end lost 6 bases, and 9 bases lay between the germline ends. Germline V gene lookup returns CDR1 SGHVS and CDR2 FQNEAQ. The CDR3 DNA follows: TGTGCCAGCAGTTCAGAAGGAAACATTCAGTACTTC. It yields the protein CASSSEGNIQYF.

This clone was seen only once. The chain links TRBV2 to TRBJ2-7; 7 nucleotides match TRBD1. Per germline, CDR1 SNHLY and CDR2 FYNNEI. The CDR3 extends over 15 amino acids. The V segment lost 9 bases and the J segment 0 bases; nucleotides outside the gene matches: 11. DNA of the CDR3: TGTGCCAGTCTGCCTAAGGGACAGAGCTCCTACGAGCAGTACTTC. Residues: CASLPKGQSSYEQYF.

The chain recombines TRBV5-1 with TRBJ1-1; 7 bases match TRBD1. The CDR3 totals 14 residues. The junction had 5 bases not matched to a gene; V was cut back by 5 bases and J by 1 base. CDR1 and CDR2 (germline): SGHRS, YFSETQ. The CDR3 DNA sequence: TGCGCCAGCAGTTATACAGGGGAGAACACTGAAGCTTTCTTT. This codes for CASSYTGENTEAFF.